This entry features one T cell receptor (beta chain) sequence. The V gene lost 0 bases and the J gene lost 5 bases, with 11 bases spanning the gap. Germline lookup yields CDR1 GTSNPN and CDR2 SVGIG (reference sequence). This CDR3 has 14 residues. These data come from a study of blood T cell repertoires in COVID-19. Study context: The United States, Italy and Spain were the sources of the acute and convalescent COVID-19 samples.

In the study's own analysis: Reference gene primer amplification in the assay estimated nucleated cell counts. Only in-frame clones appear in the TCRdb table, and some are missing; sequencing was by immunoSEQ multiplex PCR. V and J calls and clone size follow that table, whereas D and trimming were derived from the DNA. The repertoire holds roughly 350,000 clones, with around nine tenths as singletons. The sequence came from a woman aged 18-30 years who had recovered from COVID-19. The gene calls are TRBV30 and TRBJ2-4, with D possibly matching TRBD2 (6 bases). Specimen: peripheral blood. In nucleotides, the CDR3 is TGTGCCTGGAGTGTAACCGGGAGCCAAAACATTCAGTACTTC. This sequence encodes CAWSVTGSQNIQYF.